The rows below give T cell receptor beta chains drawn from one sample of a study of resident and recirculating memory T cells in vitiligo. The data were produced by immunoSEQ multiplex PCR, yet TCRdb's version contains in-frame clones alone and is incomplete. Of 72,000 or so clones in the sample, approximately 90% were seen once. The sample taken for sequencing was blood. These receptors all stem from a male donor with vitiligo. Both conserved end residues are part of each CDR3. D genes are given only for firm matches.

d_gene	v_gene	j_gene	CDR3aa	CDR3nt
TRBD1	TRBV19	TRBJ2-1	CASSGRDSWYYNEQFF	TGTGCCAGTAGTGGTCGGGACAGTTGGTACTACAATGAGCAGTTCTTC
NA	TRBV18	TRBJ1-2	CASSVDRPPNYGYTF	TGTGCCAGCTCAGTCGACAGGCCTCCTAACTATGGCTACACCTTC
NA	TRBV12-5	TRBJ1-5	CASGLVRNYAGNQPQHF	TGTGCTAGTGGTTTGGTACGCAACTATGCGGGCAATCAGCCCCAGCATTTT
NA	TRBV4-1	TRBJ2-4	CASSQGVRDTEGNIQYF	TGCGCCAGCAGCCAAGGGGTTCGGGACACAGAGGGAAACATTCAGTACTTC
TRBD2	TRBV5-1	TRBJ2-3	CASTGGSGRAQDTQYF	TGCGCCAGCACGGGGGGTAGCGGGAGGGCCCAAGATACGCAGTATTTT
NA	TRBV5-8	TRBJ1-5	CASSLWGGVLNQPQHF	TGTGCCAGCAGCTTATGGGGAGGCGTCCTCAATCAGCCCCAGCATTTT
NA	TRBV19	TRBJ2-3	CASNPGQVFSDTQYF	TGTGCCAGTAATCCGGGACAAGTTTTCTCAGATACGCAGTATTTT
TRBD1	TRBV6-5	TRBJ2-7	CASSFFGTGLYEQYF	TGTGCCAGCAGTTTTTTCGGGACAGGGCTCTACGAGCAGTACTTC
TRBD2	TRBV15	TRBJ2-1	CATSSAFTGGPHEQFF	TGTGCCACCAGCAGTGCCTTTACGGGAGGGCCCCATGAGCAGTTCTTC
NA	TRBV2	TRBJ2-1	CASSERSHEQFF	TGTGCCAGCAGTGAGAGGAGCCATGAGCAGTTCTTC
TRBD2	TRBV27	TRBJ2-1	CASSRTSGIYNEQFF	TGTGCCAGCAGCCGGACTAGCGGAATCTACAATGAGCAGTTCTTC
TRBD1	TRBV7-2	TRBJ1-2	CASSRDRVVLGYTF	TGTGCCAGCAGCCGGGACAGGGTGGTGTTGGGCTACACCTTC
NA	TRBV7-3	TRBJ2-5	CASSLTREETQYF	TGTGCCAGCAGCTTAACGAGGGAAGAGACCCAGTACTTC
NA	TRBV7-2	TRBJ2-3	CASSGGPRTDTQYF	TGTGCCAGCAGCGGAGGACCACGCACAGATACGCAGTATTTT